The 16 T cell receptor beta chains in this list originate from one sample, sequenced in a study of control samples from healthy donors and cancer patients. TCRdb keeps only in-frame clones here, not all; method: immunoSEQ multiplex PCR. This sample has 110,000 to 150,000 clones; roughly 92% occur once, and the top ten carry about 11%. The sample taken for sequencing was blood. Receptors were obtained from a man aged 30 to 39 in good health.

Concerning this clone itself: One end of the junction is discordant with germline, which a read error may explain. The chain is built from TRBV15 and TRBJ1-1; a possible D gene is TRBD1 (5 bases). This CDR3 is built from 13 residues. CDR1 is LNHNV, CDR2 YYDKDF, per germline (reference sequence). The CDR3: CATSRVFGTRIVF. As DNA, the CDR3 is TGTGCCACCAGCAGAGTCTTTGGGACCCGGATAGTCTTT.

The V gene is TRBV29-1, the J gene TRBJ1-1, with D unclear. The CDR3 extends over 14 amino acids. Germline-derived CDR1 and CDR2 are SQVTM and ANQGSEA. V was shortened by 3 bases and J by 6 bases, with 17 bases between the two germline ends. The CDR3 protein is CSVDPRGGGAEAFF. In DNA form, the CDR3 reads TGCAGCGTTGATCCTCGGGGTGGAGGTGCTGAAGCTTTCTTT. Full variable domain (outside the CDR3, taken from reference TRBV29-1 and TRBJ1-1): SAVISQKPSRDICQRGTSLTIQCQVDSQVTMMFWYRQQPGQSLTLIATANQGSEATYESGFVIDKFPISRPNLTFSTLTVSNMSPEDSSIYLCSVDPRGGGAEAFFGQGTRLTVV.

This chain links TRBV28 with TRBJ1-1; D remains ambiguous. CDR3 length equals 11 residues. V was clipped by 5 bases and J by 9 bases, with 10 bases between them. CDR1 and CDR2 (germline): MDHEN, SYDVKM. CDR3 protein: CASSRWTQAFF. CDR3 DNA: TGTGCCAGCAGTCGTTGGACCCAAGCTTTCTTT.

J is TRBJ1-2 and V is TRBV28, with 9 bases lining up with TRBD1. The CDR3 sequence is 15 residues long. CDR1 MDHEN and CDR2 SYDVKM come from the germline V gene. J lost 6 bases, V lost 4 bases, and 9 bases had no gene match. The chain's CDR3 is CASSSHRTGANGYTF. For the CDR3, the DNA is TGTGCCAGCAGTTCTCATAGGACAGGGGCTAATGGCTACACCTTC.

The chain carries TRBV6-4 and TRBJ2-2; D may be TRBD2 (5 bases). CDR1 and CDR2 (germline): MRHNA, SNTAGT. This CDR3 comprises 14 residues. Trimming shortened V by 3 bases and J by 3 bases, and 8 bases separated the two germline ends. Written as DNA, the CDR3 is TGTGCCAGCAGTGAATTGGGAGACACCGGGGAGCTGTTTTTT. Its protein product is CASSELGDTGELFF.

The chain recombines TRBV25-1 with TRBJ1-2, with D hard to call. This CDR3 has 12 residues. CDR1 and CDR2 (germline): MGHDK, SYGVNS. With 5 bases removed from V and 0 bases from J, the gap between germline ends came to 4 bases. Written as DNA, the CDR3 is TGTGCCAGCAGTTTAGCTAACTATGGCTACACCTTC. Translated: CASSLANYGYTF.

The CDR3 reads CASSSQTGYNSPLHF. The CDR3 nucleotides are TGTGCCAGTAGTTCCCAGACAGGATATAATTCACCCCTCCACTTT. The chain recombines TRBV19 with TRBJ1-6; TRBD1 is a possible D gene (6 bases). CDR3 length: 15 amino acids. V lost 5 bases and J lost 4, with 12 bases in between. Germline-derived CDR1 and CDR2 are LNHDA and SQIVND (reference sequence).

The chain combines TRBV4-2 with TRBJ2-2; 12 bases are a match to TRBD2. The J segment lost 5 bases and the V segment lost 3 bases, leaving 10 bases of the junction unmatched. CDR3 size: 18 residues. Germline CDR1 LGHNA, CDR2 YNFKEQ. The CDR3 region is CASSQSLAGGPSTGELFF. The DNA of the CDR3 is TGTGCCAGCAGCCAGAGTCTAGCGGGAGGGCCGTCTACCGGGGAGCTGTTTTTT.

The chain recombines TRBV2 with TRBJ2-5, with D unresolved. Germline assignment: CDR1 SNHLY and CDR2 FYNNEI. The CDR3 runs 14 residues. Trimming took off 4 bases at V and 2 bases at J, with 11 bases between the two ends. In DNA, the CDR3 is TGTGCCAGCAGTGGGGTAAAGCATCAAGAGACCCAGTACTTC. This translates into CASSGVKHQETQYF.

The chain uses TRBV10-1 and TRBJ1-5; the D is unclear. This CDR3 comprises 13 residues. The germline V gene encodes CDR1 WNHNN and CDR2 SYGVQD (reference sequence). V dropped 0 bases and J dropped 7 bases, with 7 bases sitting between them. CDR3 sequence reads: CASSESMNQPQHF. In nucleotides, the CDR3 is TGCGCCAGCAGTGAGTCGATGAACCAGCCCCAGCATTTT.

The rearrangement joins TRBV3-1 (or the pseudogene TRBV3-2) to TRBJ2-1; the match to TRBD2 covers 12 bases. V gave up 4 bases and J gave up 4 bases; unmatched junction bases: 2. Germline V CDR1 and CDR2: LGHDT, YNNKEL (reference sequence). This CDR3 is built from 15 residues. The CDR3 DNA reads TGTGCCAGCAGCCTCGGACTAGCGGGATACAATGAGCAGTTCTTC. Protein: CASSLGLAGYNEQFF.

Note on this clone: Since the CDR3 does not end with the conserved phenylalanine or tryptophan, this likely comes from a read error. No DNA is shown, since the ends of the CDR3 on it are uncertain; the CDR3 is the one TCRdb lists. The chain joins TRBV6-4 to TRBJ1-2; TRBD1 is taken as the D call from the table, unchecked against the DNA. The germline V gene has CDR1 MRHNA and CDR2 SNTAGT. The CDR3 numbers 11 amino acids, ends counted. CDR3 amino acids: CASSEKQGGSN.

The chain has TRBV2 and TRBJ1-1, with D unresolved. V shed 5 bases and J shed 4 bases, with 14 bases lying between them. Germline lookup yields CDR1 SNHLY and CDR2 FYNNEI. This CDR3 is 14 amino acids long. CDR3 in amino acids: CASSLGISSTEAFF. The CDR3 nucleotides read TGTGCCAGCAGTTTAGGGATCTCGAGCACTGAAGCTTTCTTT.

The chain couples TRBV18 to TRBJ2-5; D is undetermined. The germline CDR1 and CDR2 sequences are KGHSH and LQKENI. The CDR3 length is 14 residues. The V end lost 1 base, the J end lost 1 base, and 7 bases lay between the germline ends. CDR3 amino acids: CASSPRVGQETQYF. The CDR3 region has the DNA TGTGCCAGCTCACCACGGGTCGGCCAAGAGACCCAGTACTTC.

The V call is TRBV2, the J call TRBJ1-6; D call uncertain. Germline V CDR1 and CDR2: SNHLY, FYNNEI. This CDR3 region has 13 residues. V lost 6 bases, J lost 7 bases, and 10 bases lay in between. CDR3 region: CASRAESNSPLHF. The DNA of the CDR3 is TGTGCCAGCAGGGCAGAATCAAATTCACCCCTCCACTTT.

This sequence joins TRBV4-2 and TRBJ2-1; D is possibly TRBD2 (5 bases). The V end was cut by 3 bases, the J end by 3 bases, with 12 bases between. The CDR3 consists of 15 residues. Germline CDR1 and CDR2: LGHNA and YNFKEQ. The CDR3 region is CASSQTLEGYNEQFF. The CDR3 region has the DNA TGTGCCAGCAGCCAGACGCTCGAGGGCTACAATGAGCAGTTCTTC.